This T cell receptor (beta chain) was identified during a study of neurological immune-mediated disorders (dated by TCRdb to the late 2010s). Notes on the research overall: Of the roughly 34 multiple sclerosis patients, some 30 had relapsing-remitting MS and 3 had secondary progressive MS. Peripheral blood TCR-beta repertoires from patients with HTLV-I-associated myelopathy (HAM/TSP), patients with multiple sclerosis, and healthy controls were compared in the study using UMI-based sequencing. Longitudinal samples, technical triplicates and paired sorted CD4+ and CD8+ T-cell subsets, alongside PBMC samples, were included among the 90 to 130 TCR-beta libraries. The cohort was made up of some 70 subjects, consisting of some 14 HAM/TSP patients, about 34 multiple sclerosis patients and 20 healthy controls.

This clonotype was picked up many times. The specificity of this receptor is unknown. Qualities for individual bases were not recorded, and no much larger clone is one base off. What the research found in general, with its limitations: TCR clonal expansion was greatest in HAM/TSP patients and smallest in MS patients, who ranked below even healthy controls. Phylogenetic analysis grouped repertoires from 18 of 34 MS patients into a cluster of related CDR3 sequences, suggesting a possible repertoire-level signature. No identical CDR3 amino acid sequences were shared among expanded clones across subjects, suggesting private TCR-beta repertoires in all groups. No association of the MS cluster with clinical or MRI features was observed, and the need for larger cohorts was stated by the authors.

For unsorted PBMC libraries, 2 million PBMCs were used after storage in RNAlater at -80 degrees C until RNA extraction. The multiple sclerosis patients were enrolled in a US clinical protocol that evaluated disease progression with magnetic resonance imaging. Peripheral blood was subjected to Ficoll-Hypaque density gradient centrifugation to isolate PBMCs, which were then cryopreserved in liquid nitrogen. cDNA was synthesized by template-switch 5'RACE using a primer with a 10-nucleotide random unique molecular identifier that tagged each TCR transcript. Every sequencing run covered 15-18 subjects and yielded more than 200 million TCR-beta sequences. The RNeasy kit was used to extract total RNA. The KAPA Real-time Library Amplification kit was used to amplify TCR-beta VDJ regions with primers targeting the TCR constant region and the 5'RACE anchor. A first PCR added sample indexes and Illumina adaptors, after which a second PCR increased the library yield. The roughly 650 bp TCR product was size-selected on a 2% E-gel SizeSelection system after Ampure bead purification. Library quality was checked on a Bioanalyzer, concentration was measured with Qubit, and libraries were quantified with the Kapa Library Quantification kit before pooling. Paired-end 2 x 150 bp sequencing of the libraries was performed on an Illumina HiSeq 2500. To increase sequence diversity, about 25-31% phiX was spiked into each library pool. The original methods were these. Quality-filtered reads were processed with the UMI-based MiGEC pipeline, and over 90% of raw TCR sequences were removed by the MiGEC pipeline during error correction. IMGT germline references were used for aligning VDJ genes, and each clonotype was defined as a unique CDR3 amino acid sequence together with its V-J genes. Clonal expansion, Shannon diversity, and CDR3 relatedness (CalcPairwiseDistances, ClusterSamples) were evaluated with VDJtools, and phylogenetic trees were built with CLCbio workbench. Clones with at least 8 unique UMIs were defined as expanded, with this threshold being based on coefficient-of-variation modelling across technical triplicates. TCRdb reran the public reads through fastp at Q25 and MiXCR, keeping productive beta chains. Every entry covers one CDR3 protein and lists the most common genes and DNA from its rows. TCRdb, not the authors, supplied the V and J calls. Counted in this sample were 87,000 or so distinct CDR3 sequences; around 3.5% of them appeared once. Of the sample, roughly 2.9% is held by the ten largest clones.

From its cysteine to its phenylalanine, the CDR3 spans 15 amino acids. Just CDR3 DNA is preserved here, 45 bases in frame from base 1. Relative to germline, V is missing 0 bases and J is missing 2 bases, with 5 bases of the junction outside any gene match. Taken from the germline V gene (reference sequence), the CDR1 and CDR2 loops are DFQATT and SNEGSKA. The sequenced sample was PBMCs. The V and J segments used are TRBV20-1 and TRBJ2-3; 7 middle bases align to TRBD2. This receptor was identified in a woman between 50 and 59 years old with multiple sclerosis. The CDR3 protein is CSARDLGLPTDTQYF. At the DNA level, the sequence is TGCAGTGCTAGAGATTTGGGACTACCCACAGATACGCAGTATTTT.